The clone carrying this T cell receptor beta chain was observed once. Its specificity is not known. This CDR3 region has 14 residues. From germline, CDR1 is MNHNY and CDR2 SVGAGI (reference sequence). V was trimmed by 6 bases and J by 1 base, leaving 9 bases between them. The data belong to a study of shared clonotypes between healthy human individuals. Study background: The people who gave samples were two women and a few men aged 18 to 49. The study's findings and limits: When naive CD4 clonotypes were compared across a few donors, around 5% were shared.

Clones were read by immunoSEQ multiplex PCR, and TCRdb kept only the in-frame ones, dropping some. The top ten hold roughly 1.4% of the sample, which has about 1 million clones, about 76% seen once. The V gene is TRBV6-6, the J gene TRBJ2-2; TRBD1 might be the D (6 bases). Material: memory CD4+ T cells sorted from blood. Documented subset: CD45RA-negative fraction. This receptor was obtained from a young man in good health. CDR3 DNA sequence: TGTGCCAGCAGATGGGGGCAGAACACCGGGGAGCTGTTTTTT. Protein product: CASRWGQNTGELFF.